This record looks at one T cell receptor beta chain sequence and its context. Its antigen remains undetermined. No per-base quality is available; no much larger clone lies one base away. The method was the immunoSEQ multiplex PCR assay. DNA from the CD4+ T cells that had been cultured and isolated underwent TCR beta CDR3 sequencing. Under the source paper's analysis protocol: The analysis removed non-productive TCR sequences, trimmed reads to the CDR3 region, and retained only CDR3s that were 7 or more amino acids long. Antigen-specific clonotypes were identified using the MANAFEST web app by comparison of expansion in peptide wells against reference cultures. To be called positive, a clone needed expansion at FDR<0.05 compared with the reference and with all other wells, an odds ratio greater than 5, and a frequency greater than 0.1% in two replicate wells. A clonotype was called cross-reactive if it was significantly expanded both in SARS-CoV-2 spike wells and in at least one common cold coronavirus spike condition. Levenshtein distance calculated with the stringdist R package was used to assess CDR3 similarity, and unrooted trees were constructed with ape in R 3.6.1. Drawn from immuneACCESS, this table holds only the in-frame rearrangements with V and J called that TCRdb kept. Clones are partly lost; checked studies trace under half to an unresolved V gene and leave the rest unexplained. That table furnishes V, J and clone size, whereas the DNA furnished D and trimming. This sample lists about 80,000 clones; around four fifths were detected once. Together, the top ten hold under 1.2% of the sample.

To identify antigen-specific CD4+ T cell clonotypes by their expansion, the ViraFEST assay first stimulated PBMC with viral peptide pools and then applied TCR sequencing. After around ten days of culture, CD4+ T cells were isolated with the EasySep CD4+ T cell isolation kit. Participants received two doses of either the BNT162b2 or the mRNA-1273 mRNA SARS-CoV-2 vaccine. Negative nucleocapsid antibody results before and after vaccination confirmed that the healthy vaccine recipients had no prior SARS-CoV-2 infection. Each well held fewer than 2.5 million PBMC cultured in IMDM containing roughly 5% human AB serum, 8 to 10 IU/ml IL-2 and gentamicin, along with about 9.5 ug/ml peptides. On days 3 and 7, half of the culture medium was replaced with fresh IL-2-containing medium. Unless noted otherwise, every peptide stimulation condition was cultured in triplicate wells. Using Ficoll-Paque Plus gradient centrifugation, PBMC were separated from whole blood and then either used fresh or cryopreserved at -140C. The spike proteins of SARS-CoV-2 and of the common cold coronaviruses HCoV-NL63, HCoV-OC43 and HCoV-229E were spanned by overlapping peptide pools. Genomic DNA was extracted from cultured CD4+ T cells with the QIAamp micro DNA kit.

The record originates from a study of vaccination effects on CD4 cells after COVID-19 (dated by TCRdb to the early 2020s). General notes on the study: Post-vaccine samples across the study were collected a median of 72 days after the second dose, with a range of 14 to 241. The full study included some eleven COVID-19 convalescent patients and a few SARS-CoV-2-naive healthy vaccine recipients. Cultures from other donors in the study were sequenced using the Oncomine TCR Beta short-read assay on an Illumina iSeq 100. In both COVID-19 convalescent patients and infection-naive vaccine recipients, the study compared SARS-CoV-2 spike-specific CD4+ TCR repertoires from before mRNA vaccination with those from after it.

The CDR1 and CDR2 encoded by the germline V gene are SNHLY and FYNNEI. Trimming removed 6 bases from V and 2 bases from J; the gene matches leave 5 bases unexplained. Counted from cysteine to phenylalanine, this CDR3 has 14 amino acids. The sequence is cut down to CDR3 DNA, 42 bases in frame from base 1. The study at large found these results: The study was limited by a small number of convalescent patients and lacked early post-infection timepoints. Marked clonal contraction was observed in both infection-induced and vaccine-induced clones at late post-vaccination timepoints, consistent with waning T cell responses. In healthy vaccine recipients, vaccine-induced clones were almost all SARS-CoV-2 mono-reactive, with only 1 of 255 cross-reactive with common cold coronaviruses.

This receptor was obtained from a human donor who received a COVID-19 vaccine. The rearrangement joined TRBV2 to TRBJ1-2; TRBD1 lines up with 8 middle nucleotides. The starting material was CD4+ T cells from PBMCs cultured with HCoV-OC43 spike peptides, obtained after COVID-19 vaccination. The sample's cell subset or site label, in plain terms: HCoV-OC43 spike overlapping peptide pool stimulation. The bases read TGTGCCAGCAGAGAGACAGGGGCCAACTATGGCTACACCTTC. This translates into CASRETGANYGYTF.